Each of the 14 T cell receptor beta chains below was sequenced from the same sample in a study of hypomethylating agent response in myelodysplastic syndrome. The method was immunoSEQ multiplex PCR; TCRdb's version includes in-frame clones alone and lacks a portion of them. The sample yields roughly 5,000 clones, approximately 81% seen once. Material: bone marrow, obtained before or after starting hypomethylating agent treatment for myelodysplastic syndrome (not recorded which). The receptors here all came from a human donor with myelodysplastic syndrome.

The gene calls are TRBV6-1 and TRBJ1-2; D is perhaps TRBD1 (6 bases). Trimming left V 6 bases short and J 5 bases short, with 19 bases between. This CDR3 comprises 15 residues. The germline V gene encodes CDR1 MNHNS and CDR2 SASEGT. The CDR3: CASREALEGEYGYTF. DNA for the CDR3: TGTGCCAGCAGAGAGGCCCTTGAGGGGGAATATGGCTACACCTTC.

The chain joins TRBV28 to TRBJ2-1; weak D call: TRBD1 (5 bases). This CDR3 is 17 amino acids long. Germline CDR1 and CDR2: MDHEN and SYDVKM. Trimming removed 7 bases at V and 0 bases at J, with 19 bases between. CDR3 nucleotide sequence: TGTGCCAGCATCCCCCTTGGGGCTGGGTTCTCCTACAATGAGCAGTTCTTC. This codes for CASIPLGAGFSYNEQFF.

As to this clone: An end of the junction differs from the germline gene, which may be a read error. The chain employs TRBV27 and TRBJ2-5; D may be TRBD2 (5 bases). This CDR3 is 14 amino acids long. The V gene's germline CDR1 is MNHEY and CDR2 SMNVEV (reference sequence). CDR3 in amino acids: CASRHPGNGETRYF. Written as DNA, the CDR3 is TGTGCCAGCAGGCACCCGGGGAACGGGGAGACCCGGTACTTC.

The chain joins TRBV28 to TRBJ2-2; possibly TRBD1 for D (6 bases). V lost 10 bases and J lost 3, with 24 bases in between. This CDR3 is built from 17 residues. The germline gives CDR1 MDHEN, CDR2 SYDVKM. The CDR3: CAIPTGRSASDTGELFF. The CDR3 region has the DNA TGTGCCATCCCGACAGGAAGGTCCGCGAGTGACACCGGGGAGCTGTTTTTT.

This chain links TRBV9 with TRBJ2-1, with D tentatively TRBD2 (5 bases). The CDR3 is made up of 12 amino acids. Trimming left V 4 bases short and J 8 bases short, with 10 bases between. Per the germline V gene, CDR1 is SGDLS and CDR2 is YYNGEE. The CDR3 DNA reads TGTGCCAGCAGCTCAAGGACTTATGAGCAGTTCTTC. It translates to CASSSRTYEQFF.

The chain recombines TRBV27 with TRBJ2-1, with 7 bases that match TRBD2. This CDR3 has 16 amino acids. Germline lookup yields CDR1 MNHEY and CDR2 SMNVEV (reference sequence). Trimming took 2 bases from V and 2 from J; bases not matched to a gene: 6. The CDR3 spells CASSLQSGTTYNEQFF. In DNA, the CDR3 is TGTGCCAGCAGTTTACAGTCTGGGACTACCTACAATGAGCAGTTCTTC.

J is TRBJ1-3 and V is TRBV19, with D hard to call. Trimming removed 3 bases at V and 0 bases at J, with 9 bases between. The CDR3 has 15 amino acids. Germline CDR1 and CDR2: LNHDA and SQIVND (reference sequence). The CDR3 loop is CASSMAHSSGNTIYF. CDR3 DNA: TGTGCCAGTAGTATGGCCCACAGCTCTGGAAACACCATATATTTT.

The chain joins TRBV5-1 to TRBJ1-2; no reliable D call. V lost 0 bases to trimming and J lost 6 bases, with 12 bases between them. This CDR3 is 14 amino acids long. Per germline, CDR1 SGHRS and CDR2 YFSETQ. The CDR3 reads CASSLVTTPHGYTF. DNA for the CDR3: TGCGCCAGCAGCTTGGTCACCACCCCCCATGGCTACACCTTC. The full variable domain, rest sourced from reference TRBV5-1 and TRBJ1-2, is KAGVTQTPRYLIKTRGQQVTLSCSPISGHRSVSWYQQTPGQGLQFLFEYFSETQRNKGNFPGRFSGRQFSNSRSEMNVSTLELGDSALYLCASSLVTTPHGYTFGSGTRLTVV.

This chain links TRBV7-2 with TRBJ2-7; tentative D call: TRBD2 (6 bases). CDR1 is SGHTA, CDR2 FQGNSA, per germline. This CDR3 is built from 14 residues. Deletions cut 3 bases from V and 5 bases from J, with 14 bases between. CDR3 loop: CASSLGGIGDEQYF. The DNA for the CDR3 is TGTGCCAGCAGCTTGGGCGGGATAGGCGACGAGCAGTACTTC.

The chain links TRBV11-3 to TRBJ2-5; 8 bases fit TRBD2. Germline lookup yields CDR1 SGHNT and CDR2 YENEEA. With 2 bases clipped from V and 4 bases from J, the junction kept 9 bases outside the gene matches. The CDR3 has 16 amino acids. CDR3 sequence reads: CASSLTPGGGLETQYF. The CDR3 DNA reads TGTGCCAGCAGCTTAACCCCTGGCGGGGGGCTAGAGACCCAGTACTTC.

The genes are TRBV7-2 and TRBJ2-1, with TRBD2 matching 8 bases. This CDR3 is 15 amino acids long. CDR1 is SGHTA, CDR2 FQGNSA, per germline. V lost 5 bases, J lost 4 bases, and 7 bases stayed unmatched. CDR3 nucleotides: TGTGCCAGCAGCCCCGTCACGGGAGGGTACAATGAGCAGTTCTTC. Translation gives CASSPVTGGYNEQFF. Filled out from reference TRBV7-2 and TRBJ2-1, the complete variable domain reads GAGVSQSPSNKVTEKGKDVELRCDPISGHTALYWYRQSLGQGLEFLIYFQGNSAPDKSGLPSDRFSAERTGGSVSTLTIQRTQQEDSAVYLCASSPVTGGYNEQFFGPGTRLTVL.

The chain couples TRBV9 to TRBJ2-2, with D tentatively TRBD1 (5 bases). Trimming took 0 bases from V and 0 from J, leaving 6 bases between them. Per the germline V gene, CDR1 is SGDLS and CDR2 is YYNGEE. CDR3 length: 15 amino acids. For the CDR3, the DNA is TGTGCCAGCAGCGTAGGACAGCCGAACACCGGGGAGCTGTTTTTT. Amino acids: CASSVGQPNTGELFF. Based on the CDR3 plus reference TRBV9 and TRBJ2-2, the full variable domain is DSGVTQTPKHLITATGQRVTLRCSPRSGDLSVYWYQQSLDQGLQFLIQYYNGEERAKGNILERFSAQQFPDLHSELNLSSLELGDSALYFCASSVGQPNTGELFFGEGSRLTVL.

This chain's CDR3 is CASVGPGGTEAFF. Here the CDR3 DNA reads TGCGCCAGTGTGGGCCCCGGTGGCACTGAAGCTTTCTTT. The V and J genes are TRBV4-1 and TRBJ1-1; no firm D call. Germline lookup yields CDR1 MGHRA and CDR2 YSYEKL. CDR3 length equals 13 residues. Trimming shortened V by 9 bases and J by 4 bases, and 15 bases separated the two germline ends.

The chain recombines TRBV6-5 with TRBJ2-7, with 8 bases lining up with TRBD2. The CDR3 totals 13 residues. After removal of 7 bases from V and 3 bases from J, the junction contained 5 bases not matched to a gene. Germline CDR1 is MNHEY and CDR2 is SVGAGI. The CDR3 is CASKSGGYYEQYF. The DNA for the CDR3 is TGTGCCAGCAAGAGCGGGGGATACTACGAGCAGTACTTC.